This T cell receptor (beta chain) emerged from a study of blood T cell repertoires in COVID-19. Study background: In each case, the material was cDNA or gDNA derived from T cells, B-cell-depleted T cells, or PBMCs.

Trimming stripped 5 bases from V and 4 bases from J, with 14 bases between. The CDR3 totals 14 residues. Germline V gene data show CDR1 as MNHEY and CDR2 as SVGAGI. Sequenced by immunoSEQ multiplex PCR; TCRdb stores in-frame clones only, minus some. The sample includes fewer than 75,000 clones, about 91% of them seen just once. This chain links TRBV6-5 with TRBJ1-1; maybe TRBD1 (5 bases). The specimen sequenced was peripheral blood. This receptor was taken from a man older than 75 with acute or convalescent COVID-19. Written as DNA, the CDR3 is TGTGCCAGCAGTCAACTCTCCCAGGGCACTGAAGCTTTCTTT. Residues: CASSQLSQGTEAFF.